This T cell receptor beta chain was captured in a study of OX40 agonist ivuxolimab in advanced cancers. Some clones are missing from TCRdb's copy, which holds only in-frame ones; the method was immunoSEQ multiplex PCR. This table has roughly 50,000 clones, around 88% appearing once. Looked up from germline, CDR1 is SGHNT and CDR2 is YYREEE (reference sequence). V lost 4 bases and J lost 0, with 12 bases in between. The CDR3 runs to 15 residues. Material: CD4+ or CD8+ T cells sorted from blood, obtained in a trial of the OX40 agonist ivuxolimab. V gene TRBV5-4 combines with J gene TRBJ2-3; TRBD1 might be the D (6 bases). This clonotype was obtained from an adult with an advanced solid tumor such as melanoma, head and neck, liver or kidney cancer. The CDR3 spells CASSPTQGSTDTQYF. The CDR3 nucleotides read TGTGCCAGCAGCCCGACACAGGGAAGCACAGATACGCAGTATTTT.